This T cell receptor (beta chain) was identified during a study of technical replicates of blood from several donors. V lost 4 bases and J lost 3, with 16 bases in between. CDR1 is SGHTA and CDR2 is FQGTGA in the germline V gene. The CDR3 has 16 amino acids. TCRdb keeps only in-frame clones here, not all; method: immunoSEQ multiplex PCR. The repertoire has some 93,000 clones, approximately 95% of them found once; the top ten carry 0.26%. This chain links TRBV7-3 with TRBJ2-1, with D possibly TRBD1 on 7 matching bases. Specimen: T cells isolated from PBMCs. The TCR originated in a human donor in good health. The CDR3 region has the DNA TGTGCCAGCAGCTCCCAGGGGGTCGGGGGCTACAATGAGCAGTTCTTC. Its translation is CASSSQGVGGYNEQFF. The variable domain in full, with the rest retrieved from reference TRBV7-3 and TRBJ2-1, is GAGVSQTPSNKVTEKGKYVELRCDPISGHTALYWYRQSLGQGPEFLIYFQGTGAADDSGLPNDRFFAVRPEGSVSTLKIQRTERGDSAVYLCASSSQGVGGYNEQFFGPGTRLTVL.